This record concerns one T cell receptor beta chain sequence. Its target is not known. Data came from immunoSEQ multiplex PCR; TCRdb stores just in-frame clones and leaves some out. The sample shows around 50,000 clones, about 88% of them seen only once. The sample is drawn from a study of OX40 agonist ivuxolimab in advanced cancers. Findings and caveats of the study: Nonresponders included some who also had low normalized T-cell clonal expansion. Expanded clones belonging to CD8+ T cells outnumbered, on average, those of CD4+.

Trimming removed 5 bases at V and 5 bases at J, with 4 bases between. The length of the CDR3 is 10 residues. CDR1 DFQATT and CDR2 SNEGSKA come from the germline V gene (reference sequence). Sequenced material: CD4+ or CD8+ T cells sorted from blood, taken in a trial of the OX40 agonist ivuxolimab. The chain is built from TRBV20-1 and TRBJ2-1; D unresolved. This TCR was recovered from an adult with an advanced solid tumor such as melanoma, head and neck, liver or kidney cancer. The CDR3 loop reads CSAYNNEQFF. CDR3 nucleotide sequence: TGCAGTGCTTACAACAATGAGCAGTTCTTC.